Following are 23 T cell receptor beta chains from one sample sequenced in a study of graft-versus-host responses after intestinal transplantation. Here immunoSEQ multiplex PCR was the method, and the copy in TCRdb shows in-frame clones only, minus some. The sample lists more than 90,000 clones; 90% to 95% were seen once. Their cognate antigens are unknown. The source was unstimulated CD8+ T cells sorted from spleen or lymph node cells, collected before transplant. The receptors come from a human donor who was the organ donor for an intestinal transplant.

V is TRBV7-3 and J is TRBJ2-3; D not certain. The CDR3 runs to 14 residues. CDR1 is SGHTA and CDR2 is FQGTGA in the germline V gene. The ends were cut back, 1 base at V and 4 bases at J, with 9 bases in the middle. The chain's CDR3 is CASSLSLKSDTQYF. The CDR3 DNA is TGTGCCAGCAGCTTAAGTCTAAAGTCAGATACGCAGTATTTT.

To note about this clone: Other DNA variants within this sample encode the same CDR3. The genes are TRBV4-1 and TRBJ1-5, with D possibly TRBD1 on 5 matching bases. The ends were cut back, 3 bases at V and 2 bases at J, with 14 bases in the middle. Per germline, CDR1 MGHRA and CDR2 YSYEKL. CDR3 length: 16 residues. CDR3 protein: CASSQDPGQGNQPQHF. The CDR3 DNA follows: TGCGCCAGCAGCCAGGATCCGGGGCAGGGCAATCAGCCCCAGCATTTT.

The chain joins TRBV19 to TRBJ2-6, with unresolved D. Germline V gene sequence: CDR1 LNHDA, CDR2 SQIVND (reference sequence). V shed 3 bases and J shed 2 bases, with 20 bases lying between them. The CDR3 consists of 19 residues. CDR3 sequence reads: CASSMASNVWMAGANVLTF. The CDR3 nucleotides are TGTGCCAGTAGTATGGCCTCCAACGTTTGGATGGCTGGGGCCAACGTCCTGACTTTC. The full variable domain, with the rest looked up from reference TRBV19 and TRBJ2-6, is DGGITQSPKYLFRKEGQNVTLSCEQNLNHDAMYWYRQDPGQGLRLIYYSQIVNDFQKGDIAEGYSVSREKKESFPLTVTSAQKNPTAFYLCASSMASNVWMAGANVLTFGAGSRLTVL.

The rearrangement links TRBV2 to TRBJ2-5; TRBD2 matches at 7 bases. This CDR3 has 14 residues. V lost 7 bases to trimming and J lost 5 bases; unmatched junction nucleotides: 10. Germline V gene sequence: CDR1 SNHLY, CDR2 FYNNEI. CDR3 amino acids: CASKAAGVRETQYF. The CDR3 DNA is TGTGCCAGCAAAGCGGCGGGAGTCCGGGAGACCCAGTACTTC.

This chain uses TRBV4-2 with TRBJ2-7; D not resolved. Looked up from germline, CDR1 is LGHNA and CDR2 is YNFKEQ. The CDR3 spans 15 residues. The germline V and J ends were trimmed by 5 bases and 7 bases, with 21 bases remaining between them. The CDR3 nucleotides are TGTGCCAGCAGCGTCACGAGCGAGATCCCTTCGGAGCAGTACTTC. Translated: CASSVTSEIPSEQYF.

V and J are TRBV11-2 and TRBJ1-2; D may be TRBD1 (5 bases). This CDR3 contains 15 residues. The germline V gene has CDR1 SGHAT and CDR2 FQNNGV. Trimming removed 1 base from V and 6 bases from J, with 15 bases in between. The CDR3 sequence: CASSLVRGRFDGYTF. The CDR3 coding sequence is TGTGCCAGCAGCTTAGTGAGGGGAAGATTCGATGGCTACACCTTC.

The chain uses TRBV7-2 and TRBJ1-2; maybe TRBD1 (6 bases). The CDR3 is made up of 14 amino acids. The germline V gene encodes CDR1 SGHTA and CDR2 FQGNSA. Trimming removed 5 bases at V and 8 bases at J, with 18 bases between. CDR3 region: CASSIEGGLWGYTF. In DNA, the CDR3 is TGTGCCAGCAGCATAGAAGGGGGGCTCTGGGGCTACACCTTC.

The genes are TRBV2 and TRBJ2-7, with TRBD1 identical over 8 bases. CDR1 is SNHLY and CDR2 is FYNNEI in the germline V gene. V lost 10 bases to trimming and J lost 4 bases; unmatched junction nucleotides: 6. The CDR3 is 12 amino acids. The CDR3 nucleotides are TGTGCCACTACGGACAGGGTGTACGAGCAGTACTTC. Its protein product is CATTDRVYEQYF.

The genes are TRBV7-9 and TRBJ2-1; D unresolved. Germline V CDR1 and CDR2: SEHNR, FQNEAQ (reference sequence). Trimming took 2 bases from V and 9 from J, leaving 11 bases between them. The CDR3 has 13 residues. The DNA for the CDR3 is TGTGCCAGCAGCTTATTAACGGAAAGTGAGCAGTTCTTC. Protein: CASSLLTESEQFF.

The CDR3 DNA reads as TGCGCCAGCAGCCAATGGTCAGGGGGCTACAATGAGCAGTTCTTC. Residues: CASSQWSGGYNEQFF. The rearrangement links TRBV4-1 to TRBJ2-1; TRBD1 matches at 7 bases. In germline, CDR1 is MGHRA, CDR2 YSYEKL. V lost 2 bases and J lost 3; bases outside the gene matches: 4. CDR3 length: 15 amino acids.

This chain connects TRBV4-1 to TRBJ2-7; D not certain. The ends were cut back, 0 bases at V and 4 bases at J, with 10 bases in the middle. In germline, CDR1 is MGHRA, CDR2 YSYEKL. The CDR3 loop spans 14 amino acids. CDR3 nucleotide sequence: TGCGCCAGCAGCCAAGAAAAAGGGTTTTACGAGCAGTACTTC. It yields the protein CASSQEKGFYEQYF.

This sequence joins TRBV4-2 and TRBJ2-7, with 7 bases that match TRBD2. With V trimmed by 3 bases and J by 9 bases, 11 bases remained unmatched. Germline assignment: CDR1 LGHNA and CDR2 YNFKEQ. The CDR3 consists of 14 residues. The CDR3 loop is CASSQFAQRDWQYF. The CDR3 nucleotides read TGTGCCAGCAGCCAGTTCGCCCAGCGGGACTGGCAGTACTTC.

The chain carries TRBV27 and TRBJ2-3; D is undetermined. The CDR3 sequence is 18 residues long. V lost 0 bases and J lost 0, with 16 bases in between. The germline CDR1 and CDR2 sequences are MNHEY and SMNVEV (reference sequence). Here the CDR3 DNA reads TGTGCCAGCAGTTTATCCCTCGTCCTAACGCCTAGCACAGATACGCAGTATTTT. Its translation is CASSLSLVLTPSTDTQYF.

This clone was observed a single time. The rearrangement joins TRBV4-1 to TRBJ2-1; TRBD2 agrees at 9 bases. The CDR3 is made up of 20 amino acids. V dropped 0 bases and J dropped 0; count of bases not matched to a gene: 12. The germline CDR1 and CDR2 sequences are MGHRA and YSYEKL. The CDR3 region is CASSQDRGTSRFVSYNEQFF. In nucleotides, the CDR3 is TGCGCCAGCAGCCAAGATAGGGGGACTAGCAGGTTCGTCTCCTACAATGAGCAGTTCTTC.

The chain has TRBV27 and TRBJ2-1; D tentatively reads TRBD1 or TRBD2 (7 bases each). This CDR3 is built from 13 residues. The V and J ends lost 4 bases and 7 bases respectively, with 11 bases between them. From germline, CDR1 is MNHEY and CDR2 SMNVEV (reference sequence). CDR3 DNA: TGTGCCAGCAGTTGGCAGGGGGGGAATGAGCAGTTCTTC. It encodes CASSWQGGNEQFF.

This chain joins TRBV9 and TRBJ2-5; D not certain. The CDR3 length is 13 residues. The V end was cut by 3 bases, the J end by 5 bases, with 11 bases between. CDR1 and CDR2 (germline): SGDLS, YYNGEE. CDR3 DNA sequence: TGTGCCAGCAGCGCCTGGGGTGGGGAGACCCAGTACTTC. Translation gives CASSAWGGETQYF.

The CDR3 DNA follows: TGTGCCAGCAGCTTATTGGCCGGGGGGGGAGAAGCTTTCTTT. This gives the protein CASSLLAGGGEAFF. V and J are TRBV7-6 and TRBJ1-1; D is perhaps TRBD1 (5 bases). V shed 2 bases and J shed 8 bases, with 15 bases lying between them. CDR1 is SGHVS, CDR2 FNYEAQ, per germline. The CDR3 length is 14 residues.

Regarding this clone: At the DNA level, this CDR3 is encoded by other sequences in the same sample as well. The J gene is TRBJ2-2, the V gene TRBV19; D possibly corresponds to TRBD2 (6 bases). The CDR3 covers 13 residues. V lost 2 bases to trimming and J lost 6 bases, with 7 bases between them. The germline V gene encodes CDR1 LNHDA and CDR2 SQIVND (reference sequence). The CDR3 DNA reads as TGTGCCAGTAGTATAACGGGGGCCGGGGAGCTGTTTTTT. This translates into CASSITGAGELFF.

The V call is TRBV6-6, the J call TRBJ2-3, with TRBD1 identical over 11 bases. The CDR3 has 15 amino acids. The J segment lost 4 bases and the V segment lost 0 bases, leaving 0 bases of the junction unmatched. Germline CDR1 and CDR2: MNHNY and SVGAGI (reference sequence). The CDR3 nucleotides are TGTGCCAGCAGTTACTCGGGACAGGGGGCAGATACGCAGTATTTT. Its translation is CASSYSGQGADTQYF.

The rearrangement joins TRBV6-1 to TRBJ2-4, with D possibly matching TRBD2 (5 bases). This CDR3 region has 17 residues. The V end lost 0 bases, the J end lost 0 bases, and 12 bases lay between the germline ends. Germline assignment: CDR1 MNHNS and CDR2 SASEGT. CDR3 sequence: CASSEAGSLLAKNIQYF. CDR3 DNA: TGTGCCAGCAGTGAAGCGGGGAGCCTTTTAGCCAAAAACATTCAGTACTTC.

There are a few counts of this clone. CDR3 amino acids: CASSGLAGMDEQFF. CDR3 DNA: TGTGCCAGCAGTGGTCTAGCGGGAATGGATGAGCAGTTCTTC. V usage is TRBV5-4 and J usage is TRBJ2-1; 9 positions match TRBD2. The V and J ends lost 5 bases and 8 bases, in that order; junction bases with no gene match: 8. Germline loops: CDR1 SGHNT, CDR2 YYREEE (reference sequence). The CDR3 runs to 14 residues.

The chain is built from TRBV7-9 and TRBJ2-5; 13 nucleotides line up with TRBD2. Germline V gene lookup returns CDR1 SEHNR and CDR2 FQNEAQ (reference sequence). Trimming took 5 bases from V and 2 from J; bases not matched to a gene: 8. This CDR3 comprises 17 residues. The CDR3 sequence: CASSQTGTSGKQETQYF. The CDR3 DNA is TGTGCCAGCAGCCAGACGGGGACTAGCGGGAAGCAAGAGACCCAGTACTTC.

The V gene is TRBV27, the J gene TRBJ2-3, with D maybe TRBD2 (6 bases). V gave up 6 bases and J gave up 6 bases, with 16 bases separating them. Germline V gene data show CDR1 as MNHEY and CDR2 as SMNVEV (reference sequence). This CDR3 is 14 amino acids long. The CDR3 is CASSPQLAGDTQYF. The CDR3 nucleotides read TGTGCCAGCAGCCCGCAACTAGCCGGGGATACGCAGTATTTT.